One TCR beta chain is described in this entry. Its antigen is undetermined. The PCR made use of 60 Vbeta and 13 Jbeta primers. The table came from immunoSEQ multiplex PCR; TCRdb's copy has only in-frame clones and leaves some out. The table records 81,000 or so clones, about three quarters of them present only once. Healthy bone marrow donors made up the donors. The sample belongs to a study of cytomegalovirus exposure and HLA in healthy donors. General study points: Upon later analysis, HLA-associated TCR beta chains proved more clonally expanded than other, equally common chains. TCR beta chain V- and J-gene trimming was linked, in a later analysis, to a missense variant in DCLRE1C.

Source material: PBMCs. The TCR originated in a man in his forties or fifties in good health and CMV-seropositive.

CDR3 sequence reads: CAITDPQGAGRSKYNEQFF. As DNA, the CDR3 is TGTGCCATCACCGATCCCCAGGGGGCCGGTCGATCCAAATACAATGAGCAGTTCTTC. The V call is TRBV10-3, the J call TRBJ2-1, with 8 positions matching TRBD1. The germline V gene has CDR1 ENHRY and CDR2 SYGVKD. The CDR3 length is 19 residues. V dropped 7 bases and J dropped 4; count of bases not matched to a gene: 21.